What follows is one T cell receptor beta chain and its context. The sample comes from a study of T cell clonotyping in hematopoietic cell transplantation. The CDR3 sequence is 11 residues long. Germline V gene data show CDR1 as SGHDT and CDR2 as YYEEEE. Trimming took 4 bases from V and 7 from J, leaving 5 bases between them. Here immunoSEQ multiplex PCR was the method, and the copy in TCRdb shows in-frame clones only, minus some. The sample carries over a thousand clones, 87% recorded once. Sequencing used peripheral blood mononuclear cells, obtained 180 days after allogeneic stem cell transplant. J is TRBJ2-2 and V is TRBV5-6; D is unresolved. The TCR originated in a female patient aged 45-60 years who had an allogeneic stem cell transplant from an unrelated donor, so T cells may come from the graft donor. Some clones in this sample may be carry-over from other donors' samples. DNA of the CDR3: TGTGCCAGCAGCCAAAACGGGGAGCTGTTTTTT. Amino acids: CASSQNGELFF.